The rows below give T cell receptor beta chains drawn from one sample of a study of T-cell reconstitution after alpha-beta-depleted transplantation in children. MiXCR, applied by TCRdb to the PCR reads, yields one record per CDR3 protein. The table shows some 840,000 distinct CDR3 sequences, with less than 20% occurring only once. Sequencing was performed on PBMCs, mostly from graft donor cells, taken 360 days after TCRalphabeta/CD19-depleted stem cell transplant. The receptors were sampled from a male patient younger than 18 who had a stem cell transplant for acute lymphoblastic leukemia, so the T cells may come from the graft donor. CDR3s include the opening cysteine and the closing phenylalanine or tryptophan. Fields, in order: V gene, clone size, J gene, D gene, CDR3 DNA, CDR3 protein. D genes are given only for firm matches. Expanded clones get a size class; other rows say once, few or many, or leave the size out.

V gene: TRBV24-1
clone size: few
J gene: TRBJ2-1
D gene: .
CDR3 DNA: TGTGCCACCAGTGATTCCCCCTTGGACTTAGGTGAGCAGTTCTTC
CDR3 protein: CATSDSPLDLGEQFF

V gene: TRBV11-2
clone size: few
J gene: TRBJ2-3
D gene: .
CDR3 DNA: TGTGCCAGCTGGGGGACAGATACGCAGTATTTT
CDR3 protein: CASWGTDTQYF

V gene: TRBV7-8
clone size: few
J gene: TRBJ2-5
D gene: .
CDR3 DNA: TGTGCCAGCAGACCCCTGACAGGGAGGGAGACCCAGTACTTC
CDR3 protein: CASRPLTGRETQYF

V gene: TRBV12-3/TRBV12-4
clone size: .
J gene: TRBJ2-1
D gene: .
CDR3 DNA: TGTGCCAGCAAGTCCCCGGGACTGTACAATGAGCAGTTCTTC
CDR3 protein: CASKSPGLYNEQFF

V gene: TRBV5-1
clone size: .
J gene: TRBJ2-7
D gene: .
CDR3 DNA: TGCGCCAGCACCCCCCAACCCTCCTACGAGCAGTACTTC
CDR3 protein: CASTPQPSYEQYF

V gene: TRBV19
clone size: .
J gene: TRBJ1-3
D gene: TRBD1
CDR3 DNA: TGTGCCACCTCCAGGGGGACATCTGGAAACACCATATATTTT
CDR3 protein: CATSRGTSGNTIYF

V gene: TRBV4-1
clone size: few
J gene: TRBJ2-7
D gene: TRBD1
CDR3 DNA: TGCGCCAGCAGCCACGTGGGACAGGGGGGACCCTACGAGCAGTACTTC
CDR3 protein: CASSHVGQGGPYEQYF

V gene: TRBV4-1
clone size: .
J gene: TRBJ2-1
D gene: .
CDR3 DNA: TGCGCCAGCAGATCCGGGACCGTCCAGGGAAGAAATGAGCAGTTCTTC
CDR3 protein: CASRSGTVQGRNEQFF

V gene: TRBV7-9
clone size: few
J gene: TRBJ1-5
D gene: TRBD1
CDR3 DNA: TGTGCCAGCAGCTTGGCAGGGGGAGAAAGCAATCAGCCCCAGCATTTT
CDR3 protein: CASSLAGGESNQPQHF

V gene: TRBV5-4
clone size: few
J gene: TRBJ2-1
D gene: .
CDR3 DNA: TGTGCCAGCAGCTTGAGGGGCAAGAGGGACTCTTACAATGAGCAGTTCTTC
CDR3 protein: CASSLRGKRDSYNEQFF

V gene: TRBV20-1
clone size: few
J gene: TRBJ2-3
D gene: .
CDR3 DNA: TGCAGTGCTCAAGGATGGGTCCGGTCCACAGATACGCAGTATTTT
CDR3 protein: CSAQGWVRSTDTQYF

V gene: TRBV7-8
clone size: few
J gene: TRBJ2-3
D gene: .
CDR3 DNA: TGTGCCAGCAGCTTTGGCCTAGTCACAGATACGCAGTATTTT
CDR3 protein: CASSFGLVTDTQYF